The clone carrying this T cell receptor (beta chain) was detected once. The antigen remains unidentified. TCRdb keeps only in-frame clones here, not all; method: immunoSEQ multiplex PCR. The data show around 300,000 clones, about nine tenths seen once. These data originate in a study of cytomegalovirus exposure and HLA in healthy donors. Findings and caveats of the study: The classifier reportedly diagnosed cytomegalovirus status with high sensitivity and specificity. Researchers catalogued 150 or so TCR beta chains as cytomegalovirus-associated.

Input material: PBMCs. This receptor was obtained from a woman between 25 and 40 years old in good health and CMV-seropositive.

The CDR3 protein is CASSPDVGVYGYTF. For the CDR3, the DNA is TGTGCCAGCTCACCAGACGTGGGGGTGTATGGCTACACCTTC. This sequence joins TRBV18 and TRBJ1-2, with a weak D call TRBD1 (5 bases). Germline values: CDR1 KGHSH, CDR2 LQKENI. The CDR3 length is 14 residues. Trimming shortened V by 2 bases and J by 5 bases, and 12 bases separated the two germline ends.